The 9 T cell receptor beta chains in this list originate from one sample, sequenced in a study of human T cells and chemical hapten exposure. In TCRdb, the RACE reads were re-called with MiXCR into one record per CDR3 protein. The table includes approximately 110,000 distinct CDR3 sequences, more than 7% detected once. Time point in this sample: patch test 2, 6 weeks after DPC sensitization. Noted treatment: therapeutic diphenylcyclopropenone sensitization with weekly scalp DPC. The material sequenced was whole blood, taken in connection with sensitization to the hapten diphenylcyclopropenone (DPC). These receptors were taken from a woman between 40 and 50 years old with alopecia areata. Some clones in this sample may be carry-over from other donors' samples.

This clonotype has ten or more counts. J is TRBJ1-2 and V is TRBV12-3 or TRBV12-4, with D tentatively TRBD1 (5 bases). The V end lost 1 base, the J end lost 7 bases, and 10 bases lay between the germline ends. The CDR3 is made up of 13 amino acids. CDR3 amino acids: CASSLGQGGGYTF. Written as DNA, the CDR3 is TGTGCCAGCAGTTTAGGGCAGGGAGGTGGCTACACCTTC.

This clonotype turned up a few times. V usage is TRBV6-4 and J usage is TRBJ2-7; D uncertain. Germline V gene data show CDR1 as MRHNA and CDR2 as SNTAGT. The CDR3 is made up of 12 amino acids. Deletions cut 9 bases from V and 0 bases from J, with 9 bases between. The CDR3 bases are TGTGCCAGTGGACGGTACTCCTACGAGCAGTACTTC. Its protein is CASGRYSYEQYF.

This clonotype was counted many times. This chain joins TRBV7-2 and TRBJ2-3, with D hard to call. The CDR3 runs 16 residues. Germline CDR1 SGHTA, CDR2 FQGNSA. V was cut by 1 base and J by 2 bases, with 13 bases left in between. The CDR3 DNA is TGTGCCAGCAGCTTAGGGCTATCCCAGCCCACAGATACGCAGTATTTT. Translated, it gives CASSLGLSQPTDTQYF.

This clonotype was counted at least ten times. This chain joins TRBV6-5 and TRBJ1-1, with a weak D call TRBD1 (6 bases). V was shortened by 0 bases and J by 1 base, with 9 bases between the two germline ends. This CDR3 is built from 15 residues. Germline CDR1 MNHEY, CDR2 SVGAGI. The DNA of the CDR3 is TGTGCCAGCAGTTACTCAGGGGGTCGGAACACTGAAGCTTTCTTT. Protein product: CASSYSGGRNTEAFF.

This clonotype was observed at least ten times. The chain carries TRBV15 and TRBJ2-7; 10 nucleotides match TRBD1. This CDR3 region has 15 residues. The V segment lost 2 bases and the J segment 4 bases; nucleotides outside the gene matches: 5. Germline assignment: CDR1 LNHNV and CDR2 YYDKDF (reference sequence). The CDR3 is CATSRTPGQGYEQYF. The CDR3 DNA follows: TGTGCCACCAGCAGAACTCCGGGACAGGGGTACGAGCAGTACTTC.

This rearrangement joins TRBV4-3 to TRBJ2-1, with D perhaps being TRBD1 or TRBD2 (6 bases each). The V gene's germline CDR1 is LGHNA and CDR2 YSLEER. This CDR3 is 16 amino acids long. V gave up 1 base and J gave up 6 bases, with 16 bases separating them. The CDR3 nucleotides read TGCGCCAGCAGCCAAGGCGAGGGGGGAGGACTCAATGAGCAGTTCTTC. The encoded protein is CASSQGEGGGLNEQFF.

V gene TRBV5-1 combines with J gene TRBJ2-7; 8 bases align to TRBD2. CDR1 is SGHRS and CDR2 is YFSETQ in the germline V gene. Losses at the gene ends were 4 bases for V and 5 bases for J; bases not matched to a gene: 8. CDR3 size: 14 residues. The CDR3 reads CASSPAGGGDEQYF. The DNA of the CDR3 is TGCGCCAGCAGCCCGGCGGGGGGAGGAGACGAGCAGTACTTC.

This clonotype was counted a few times. J is TRBJ1-6 and V is TRBV18; D is possibly TRBD1 (6 bases). Germline CDR1 and CDR2: KGHSH and LQKENI. This CDR3 spans 14 amino acids. The V end lost 3 bases, the J end lost 4 bases, and 7 bases lay between the germline ends. The CDR3 DNA is TGTGCCAGCTCACCCGGACAGTATAATTCACCCCTCCACTTT. Amino acids: CASSPGQYNSPLHF. The full variable domain, its missing parts supplied by reference TRBV18 and TRBJ1-6, is NAGVMQNPRHLVRRRGQEARLRCSPMKGHSHVYWYRQLPEEGLKFMVYLQKENIIDESGMPKERFSAEFPKEGPSILRIQQVVRGDSAAYFCASSPGQYNSPLHFGNGTRLTVT.

This clonotype was picked up a small number of times. This chain links TRBV4-3 with TRBJ1-2; weak D call: TRBD1 (5 bases). From germline, CDR1 is LGHNA and CDR2 YSLEER. The CDR3 covers 15 residues. V lost 1 base, J lost 4 bases, and 13 bases lay in between. The DNA of the CDR3 is TGCGCCAGCAGCCAAGTTACAGTCGGGGGCTATGGCTACACCTTC. It is translated as CASSQVTVGGYGYTF.